Listed here are 19 T cell receptor beta chains from one sample, sequenced in a study of tumor T cells in aggressive B-cell lymphoma. Only in-frame clones appear in the TCRdb table, and some are missing; sequencing was by immunoSEQ multiplex PCR. The repertoire includes several hundred clones, around 89% of them detected once, and 13% sits in the top ten. The source material was tumor tissue. The receptors here all came from an adult with diffuse large B cell lymphoma.

The rearrangement uses TRBV5-8 and TRBJ1-3, with no clear D. Germline assignment: CDR1 SGHTS and CDR2 YDEGEE. The V end lost 0 bases, the J end lost 0 bases, and 7 bases lay between the germline ends. CDR3 length: 15 residues. In DNA, the CDR3 is TGTGCCAGCAGCTTGGGAACTCTCTCTGGAAACACCATATATTTT. Residues: CASSLGTLSGNTIYF.

This chain links TRBV5-1 with TRBJ1-4, with D possibly TRBD1 on 5 matching bases. Trimming took off 5 bases at V and 4 bases at J, with 9 bases between the two ends. The CDR3 is made up of 13 amino acids. From germline, CDR1 is SGHRS and CDR2 YFSETQ. The CDR3 DNA is TGCGCCAGCAGTCAGGGCCTTAATGAAAAACTGTTTTTT. Protein sequence: CASSQGLNEKLFF.

A single count supports this clone. V and J are TRBV18 and TRBJ2-1; D may be TRBD1 (6 bases). CDR3 length: 16 amino acids. The V and J ends lost 5 bases and 4 bases respectively, with 18 bases between them. The V gene's germline CDR1 is KGHSH and CDR2 LQKENI. The CDR3 reads CASSSYYPGQYNEQFF. CDR3 coding DNA: TGTGCCAGCTCATCCTACTATCCCGGACAGTACAATGAGCAGTTCTTC. Looking up the rest from reference TRBV18 and TRBJ2-1 gives the full variable domain: NAGVMQNPRHLVRRRGQEARLRCSPMKGHSHVYWYRQLPEEGLKFMVYLQKENIIDESGMPKERFSAEFPKEGPSILRIQQVVRGDSAAYFCASSSYYPGQYNEQFFGPGTRLTVL.

V is TRBV18 and J is TRBJ2-3; 9 bases map to TRBD2. Trimming took 6 bases from V and 4 from J; bases not matched to a gene: 8. This CDR3 spans 15 amino acids. Germline V gene sequence: CDR1 KGHSH, CDR2 LQKENI. Written as DNA, the CDR3 is TGTGCCAGCTCCCGGGCTAGCGGGACTGCAGATACGCAGTATTTT. Translating gives CASSRASGTADTQYF.

The chain is built from TRBV20-1 and TRBJ2-1; D not resolved. The CDR3 extends over 11 amino acids. V gave up 1 base and J gave up 6 bases, with 4 bases separating them. The germline V gene has CDR1 DFQATT and CDR2 SNEGSKA (reference sequence). The CDR3 DNA sequence: TGCAGTGCTAGAGTAGTCAATGAGCAGTTCTTC. Translating it yields CSARVVNEQFF.

The chain employs TRBV6-5 and TRBJ2-7; TRBD2 aligns across 8 bases. This CDR3 is built from 14 residues. Germline values: CDR1 MNHEY, CDR2 SVGAGI. V trimming: 5 bases; J trimming: 7 bases; junction bases outside the gene matches: 10. CDR3 DNA sequence: TGTGCCAGCAGTCCCTCCGGGACGGGGGGGGAGCAGTACTTC. Encoded protein: CASSPSGTGGEQYF.

J is TRBJ1-2 and V is TRBV6-4, with a weak D call TRBD1 (5 bases). Trimming shortened V by 3 bases and J by 3 bases, and 20 bases separated the two germline ends. This CDR3 spans 17 amino acids. The germline gives CDR1 MRHNA, CDR2 SNTAGT. The CDR3 region is CASSESGALPSYYGYTF. The CDR3 nucleotides are TGTGCCAGCAGTGAATCTGGGGCCCTCCCAAGTTACTATGGCTACACCTTC.

The chain has TRBV2 and TRBJ2-7, with D unclear. The germline CDR1 and CDR2 sequences are SNHLY and FYNNEI. CDR3 size: 14 residues. V was clipped by 7 bases and J by 1 base, with 14 bases between them. The CDR3 spells CASKGEYSSYEQYF. CDR3 DNA sequence: TGTGCCAGCAAAGGAGAGTATTCTTCCTACGAGCAGTACTTC.

The chain employs TRBV15 and TRBJ2-5; D is possibly TRBD2 (6 bases). This CDR3 contains 14 residues. Germline values: CDR1 LNHNV, CDR2 YYDKDF (reference sequence). V dropped 6 bases and J dropped 5 bases, with 16 bases sitting between them. The chain's CDR3 is CATSAGLRVETQYF. CDR3 DNA sequence: TGTGCCACCAGTGCGGGACTCAGGGTCGAGACCCAGTACTTC.

This chain uses TRBV19 with TRBJ2-1; 13 nucleotides match TRBD2. J gave up 7 bases and V 3 bases, and 6 bases lay outside the gene matches. This CDR3 region has 16 residues. Germline assignment: CDR1 LNHDA and CDR2 SQIVND (reference sequence). The CDR3 region has the DNA TGTGCCAGTAGTATCCAACTAGCGGGAGGGCGTAATGAGCAGTTCTTC. This sequence encodes CASSIQLAGGRNEQFF.

This clone was recorded only once. The chain uses TRBV29-1 and TRBJ1-2; 8 nucleotides agree with TRBD1. This CDR3 has 13 residues. Germline-derived CDR1 and CDR2 are SQVTM and ANQGSEA. With V trimmed by 0 bases and J by 8 bases, 5 bases remained unmatched. The CDR3 spells CSVEDPRGRGYTF. The CDR3 DNA sequence: TGCAGCGTTGAAGATCCCAGGGGGCGAGGCTACACCTTC.

J is TRBJ1-1 and V is TRBV6-1; maybe TRBD1 (5 bases). Trimming stripped 6 bases from V and 3 bases from J, with 8 bases between. This CDR3 is built from 12 residues. Germline CDR1 MNHNS, CDR2 SASEGT. This CDR3 is CASSAGHTEAFF. In nucleotides, the CDR3 is TGTGCCAGCAGCGCGGGACACACTGAAGCTTTCTTT.

This clone was detected once. The rearrangement links TRBV27 to TRBJ1-1; D gene uncertain. Per the germline V gene, CDR1 is MNHEY and CDR2 is SMNVEV (reference sequence). This CDR3 has 14 amino acids. The V end lost 3 bases, the J end lost 5 bases, and 13 bases lay between the germline ends. In DNA form, the CDR3 reads TGTGCCAGCAGTTTGAGGGCCTATGGGACTGAAGCTTTCTTT. Protein sequence: CASSLRAYGTEAFF.

The chain's CDR3 is CASSGAGSNQPQHF. Here the CDR3 DNA reads TGCGCCAGCAGTGGTGCAGGCAGCAATCAGCCCCAGCATTTT. The chain carries TRBV10-2 and TRBJ1-5; D is unresolved. V shed 4 bases and J shed 1 base, with 8 bases lying between them. There are 14 residues in the CDR3. Germline V gene lookup returns CDR1 WSHSY and CDR2 SAAADI.

In the case of this clone: Distinct nucleotide sequences in the sample also encode this CDR3. The J gene is TRBJ2-7, the V gene TRBV7-9; 9 bases match TRBD1. Germline V lookup: CDR1 SEHNR, CDR2 FQNEAQ (reference sequence). The CDR3 has 15 amino acids. After removal of 6 bases from V and 5 bases from J, the junction contained 11 bases not matched to a gene. CDR3 DNA: TGTGCCAGCAGTCAACCGGGACAGGGTTTCGACGAGCAGTACTTC. Residues: CASSQPGQGFDEQYF.

The chain has TRBV6-6 and TRBJ2-7; D unresolved. The germline V gene encodes CDR1 MNHNY and CDR2 SVGAGI (reference sequence). Deletions cut 0 bases from V and 1 base from J, with 7 bases between. The length of the CDR3 is 14 residues. DNA for the CDR3: TGTGCCAGCAGTTACTCGATACTTTCCTACGAGCAGTACTTC. Translating it yields CASSYSILSYEQYF.

V gene TRBV2 combines with J gene TRBJ1-6; 11 bases match TRBD1. The V and J ends lost 7 bases and 6 bases, in that order; junction bases with no gene match: 8. Germline CDR1 and CDR2: SNHLY and FYNNEI. This CDR3 spans 16 amino acids. The CDR3 nucleotides are TGTGCCAGCAACCGCGGACAGGGGGCAGTTAATTCACCCCTCCACTTT. It encodes CASNRGQGAVNSPLHF.

The chain has TRBV2 and TRBJ2-5; 9 nucleotides agree with TRBD2. Gene TRBJ2-7 matches the end of the DNA better, so the J call may be wrong. The length of the CDR3 is 15 residues. CDR1 is SNHLY, CDR2 FYNNEI, per germline. CDR3: CADLTEAGGSYEQYF. Here the CDR3 DNA reads TGTGCCGACCTAACAGAAGCGGGAGGTTCCTACGAGCAGTACTTC.

This clone showed up just once. The chain uses TRBV5-4 and TRBJ1-1; perhaps TRBD1 as D (5 bases). Germline V gene data show CDR1 as SGHNT and CDR2 as YYREEE (reference sequence). V lost 2 bases and J 1 base, leaving 12 bases between the germline ends. This CDR3 is 15 amino acids long. The DNA for the CDR3 is TGTGCCAGCAGCTTAGCAGGACATACGAACACTGAAGCTTTCTTT. Its protein product is CASSLAGHTNTEAFF.